This paragraph covers one T cell receptor beta chain sequence. In contrast to the negatively isolated CD8+ and CD4+ T cells, TEMRA cells were FACS-enriched. This sample stems from a study of CD8 T cells in Susac syndrome. Reverse transcription of roughly 0.5 to 1 ug RNA was carried out with random hexamers. Using its own MiXCR run on the immunoSEQ multiplex PCR reads, TCRdb lists one record per CDR3 protein. The sample lists 170,000 or so distinct CDR3 sequences; approximately 94% were seen once. The receptor's source is a human donor with multiple sclerosis. Sequenced sample: CD4+ T cells from PBMCs.

This chain's CDR3 is CAYQRASTDTQYF. The CDR3 region has the DNA TGTGCCTACCAGCGGGCAAGCACAGATACGCAGTATTTT. V is TRBV30 and J is TRBJ2-3; weak D call: TRBD2 (6 bases). The CDR3 has 13 residues. Deletions cut 7 bases from V and 0 bases from J, with 11 bases between. Germline CDR1 and CDR2: GTSNPN and SVGIG (reference sequence).